Detailed here is one TCR beta chain. In the authors' methods: Reference gene primers were amplified, and this amplification served to estimate nucleated cell counts. Sequencing was performed with immunoSEQ multiplex PCR; in TCRdb, only in-frame clones are kept and a portion is missing. V, J and clone size are taken as reported in that table, and D and trimming were inferred from the DNA itself. The sample lists tens of thousands of clones, 90% occurring once. This sample was included in a study of blood T cell repertoires in COVID-19. As for the study in general: Whether acute or convalescent, the COVID-19 samples came from the United States, Italy and Spain. The analysed material was cDNA or gDNA that came from T cells, B-cell-depleted T cells, or PBMCs.

Trimming removed 6 bases from V and 1 base from J; junction bases left unmatched: 6. The CDR3 loop spans 16 amino acids. Germline V gives CDR1 LGHNT, CDR2 FRNRAP. The receptor was derived from a human donor in a cohort sampled during active COVID-19. The sequencing input was peripheral blood. The chain joins TRBV12-5 to TRBJ2-1, with TRBD2 identical over 10 bases. The CDR3 nucleotides are TGTGCTAGTGGCCTCGGACTAGCGGCGTCCTACAATGAGCAGTTCTTC. Translated: CASGLGLAASYNEQFF.